What follows are 14 T cell receptor beta chains derived from one specimen sequenced in a study of response to subunit inactivated influenza vaccine. TCRdb called the RT-PCR reads again in MiXCR, with one record for every CDR3 protein. Here the sample spans about 190,000 distinct CDR3 sequences, roughly 14% being singletons. The specimen was CD8+ T cells sorted from PBMCs, collected 5 days after vaccination. These receptors came from a man between 45 and 60 years old who received an inactivated influenza vaccine.

CDR3 protein: CASSFTTNTEAFF. The CDR3 coding sequence is TGTGCCAGCAGCTTTACAACAAACACTGAAGCTTTCTTT. V gene TRBV6-1 combines with J gene TRBJ1-1; no clear D gene. V dropped 6 bases and J dropped 2 bases, with 10 bases sitting between them. Germline assignment: CDR1 MNHNS and CDR2 SASEGT. The CDR3 totals 13 residues.

This clonotype was counted between two and nine times. The rearrangement links TRBV11-1 to TRBJ2-1; D might be TRBD2 (6 bases). Deletions cut 3 bases from V and 1 base from J, with 28 bases between. CDR1 and CDR2 (germline): SGHAT, FQDESV (reference sequence). This CDR3 comprises 21 residues. The CDR3 sequence is CASSFRGGAEFHSASYNEQFF. The CDR3 DNA reads as TGTGCCAGCAGCTTCCGAGGCGGGGCGGAGTTTCATTCGGCTTCCTACAATGAGCAGTTCTTC.

In this sample, this clonotype turned up a few times. This rearrangement joins TRBV9 to TRBJ2-6; no firm D call. Trimming stripped 1 base from V and 2 bases from J, with 4 bases between. The CDR3 has 14 residues. From germline, CDR1 is SGDLS and CDR2 YYNGEE. In DNA form, the CDR3 reads TGTGCCAGCAGCGTATCGGCTGGGGCCAACGTCCTGACTTTC. Amino acids: CASSVSAGANVLTF.

This clonotype was picked up a small number of times. The chain carries TRBV12-3 or TRBV12-4 and TRBJ2-3; no firm D call. The CDR3 consists of 14 residues. Trimming left V 6 bases short and J 4 bases short, with 14 bases between. CDR3 nucleotide sequence: TGTGCCAGCAGCCATCTCAAAACTGCAGATACGCAGTATTTT. Translating it yields CASSHLKTADTQYF.

This clonotype appeared many times. The rearrangement joins TRBV12-3 or TRBV12-4 to TRBJ2-7; D unresolved. The CDR3 length is 15 residues. V dropped 5 bases and J dropped 2 bases, with 16 bases sitting between them. This CDR3 reads CASSPRQANTYEQYF. The CDR3 nucleotides read TGTGCCAGCAGTCCCCGGCAGGCGAATACCTACGAGCAGTACTTC.

The rearrangement links TRBV6-2 or TRBV6-3 to TRBJ1-1; TRBD1 might be the D (6 bases). V lost 2 bases and J 1 base, leaving 11 bases between the germline ends. CDR1 is MNHEY, CDR2 SVGEGT, per germline. The CDR3 spans 15 residues. CDR3 protein: CASSYPLTGNTEAFF. DNA of the CDR3: TGTGCCAGCAGTTACCCGCTGACAGGGAACACTGAAGCTTTCTTT.

This clonotype was picked up many times. The J gene is TRBJ2-3, the V gene TRBV9, with 11 bases lining up with TRBD2. The CDR3 contains 15 residues. The ends lost 0 bases at V and 4 bases at J; junction bases unmatched: 1. Germline CDR1 reads SGDLS; CDR2 reads YYNGEE. In DNA form, the CDR3 reads TGTGCCAGCAGCGTAGCTAGCGGGGGGTCAGATACGCAGTATTTT. Its translation: CASSVASGGSDTQYF. The whole variable domain, remainder taken from reference TRBV9 and TRBJ2-3, is DSGVTQTPKHLITATGQRVTLRCSPRSGDLSVYWYQQSLDQGLQFLIQYYNGEERAKGNILERFSAQQFPDLHSELNLSSLELGDSALYFCASSVASGGSDTQYFGPGTRLTVL.

The rearrangement uses TRBV2 and TRBJ2-1; D is unresolved. CDR1 is SNHLY and CDR2 is FYNNEI in the germline V gene. The CDR3 runs to 13 residues. V was trimmed by 6 bases and J by 6 bases, leaving 12 bases between them. CDR3 amino acids: CASRVTDGNEQFF. In nucleotides, the CDR3 is TGTGCCAGCAGGGTCACGGACGGCAATGAGCAGTTCTTC. The whole variable domain, remainder taken from reference TRBV2 and TRBJ2-1, is EPEVTQTPSHQVTQMGQEVILRCVPISNHLYFYWYRQILGQKVEFLVSFYNNEISEKSEIFDDQFSVERPDGSNFTLKIRSTKLEDSAMYFCASRVTDGNEQFFGPGTRLTVL.

The chain employs TRBV7-9 and TRBJ2-3, with 10 positions matching TRBD2. CDR1 is SEHNR and CDR2 is FQNEAQ in the germline V gene (reference sequence). This CDR3 is 16 amino acids long. J was trimmed by 1 base and V by 4 bases; bases with no gene match: 5. The CDR3 nucleotides are TGTGCCAGCAGCTCGTACGGGACTAGCGGCACAGATACGCAGTATTTT. This sequence encodes CASSSYGTSGTDTQYF.

This chain links TRBV19 with TRBJ2-7, with 7 bases aligning to TRBD2. The V gene end was trimmed by 3 bases and the J gene end by 1 base; junction bases not matched to a gene: 3. Germline loops: CDR1 LNHDA, CDR2 SQIVND (reference sequence). This CDR3 has 14 amino acids. CDR3 protein: CASSMGGLSYEQYF. The DNA of the CDR3 is TGTGCCAGTAGTATGGGAGGGTTGTCCTACGAGCAGTACTTC. Drawing the rest from reference TRBV19 and TRBJ2-7, the complete variable domain is DGGITQSPKYLFRKEGQNVTLSCEQNLNHDAMYWYRQDPGQGLRLIYYSQIVNDFQKGDIAEGYSVSREKKESFPLTVTSAQKNPTAFYLCASSMGGLSYEQYFGPGTRLTVT.

On this clonotype: A much larger clone is a single base away; this may be a read error. This rearrangement joins TRBV29-1 to TRBJ2-3, with 9 bases identical to TRBD1. CDR3 length: 15 amino acids. Trimming took 6 bases from V and 4 from J; bases not matched to a gene: 11. Germline CDR1 and CDR2: SQVTM and ANQGSEA. The CDR3 DNA follows: TGCAGCGTCGAGAGGACAGGGGATCGCGCAGATACGCAGTATTTT. Its protein product is CSVERTGDRADTQYF.

The table lists this clonotype with a few counts. The rearrangement joins TRBV18 to TRBJ2-3; the D gene is possibly TRBD1 (5 bases). This CDR3 has 14 residues. Trimming stripped 5 bases from V and 2 bases from J, with 11 bases between. The V gene's germline CDR1 is KGHSH and CDR2 LQKENI. CDR3 nucleotide sequence: TGTGCCAGCTCAGATGTGGGGCCCACAGATACGCAGTATTTT. This translates into CASSDVGPTDTQYF.

The rearrangement joins TRBV2 to TRBJ2-3, with D perhaps matching TRBD2 (5 bases). V shed 10 bases and J shed 1 base, with 9 bases lying between them. Germline CDR1 is SNHLY and CDR2 is FYNNEI. The CDR3 loop spans 12 amino acids. CDR3 coding DNA: TGTGCCACGTTACTAGGCACAGATACGCAGTATTTT. Residues: CATLLGTDTQYF.

This clonotype was seen ten or more times. The V call is TRBV4-3, the J call TRBJ2-1; 11 nucleotides match TRBD1. Trimming removed 4 bases from V and 7 bases from J; junction bases left unmatched: 3. This CDR3 is built from 14 residues. CDR1 LGHNA and CDR2 YSLEER come from the germline V gene. The CDR3 sequence: CASSLGQGGNEQFF. CDR3 sequence (DNA): TGCGCCAGCAGCCTGGGACAGGGGGGGAATGAGCAGTTCTTC.